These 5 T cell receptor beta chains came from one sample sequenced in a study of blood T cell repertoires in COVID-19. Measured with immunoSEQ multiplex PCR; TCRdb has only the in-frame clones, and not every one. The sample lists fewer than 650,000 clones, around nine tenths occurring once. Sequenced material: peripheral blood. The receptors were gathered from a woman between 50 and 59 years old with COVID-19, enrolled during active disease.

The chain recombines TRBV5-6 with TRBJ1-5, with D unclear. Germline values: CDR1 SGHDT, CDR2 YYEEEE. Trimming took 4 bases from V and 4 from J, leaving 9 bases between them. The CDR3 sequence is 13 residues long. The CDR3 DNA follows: TGTGCCAGCAGCCGGGGTGATAATCAGCCCCAGCATTTT. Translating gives CASSRGDNQPQHF.

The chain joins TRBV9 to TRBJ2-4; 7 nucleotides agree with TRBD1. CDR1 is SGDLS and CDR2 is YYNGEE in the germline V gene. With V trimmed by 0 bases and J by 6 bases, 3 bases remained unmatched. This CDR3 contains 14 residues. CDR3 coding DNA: TGTGCCAGCAGCGTAGGTGGGACAGCAAACATTCAGTACTTC. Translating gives CASSVGGTANIQYF.

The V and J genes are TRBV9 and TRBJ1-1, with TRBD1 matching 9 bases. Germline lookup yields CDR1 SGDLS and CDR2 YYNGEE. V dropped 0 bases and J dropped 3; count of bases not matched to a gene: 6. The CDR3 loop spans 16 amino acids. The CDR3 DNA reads TGTGCCAGCAGCGTAGTACAGGGGGCCTTCGACACTGAAGCTTTCTTT. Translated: CASSVVQGAFDTEAFF.

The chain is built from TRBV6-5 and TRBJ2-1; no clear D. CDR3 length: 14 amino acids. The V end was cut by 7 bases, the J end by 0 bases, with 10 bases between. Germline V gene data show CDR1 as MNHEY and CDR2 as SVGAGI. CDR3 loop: CASTPLSSYNEQFF. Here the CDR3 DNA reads TGTGCCAGCACACCCCTGAGCTCCTACAATGAGCAGTTCTTC.

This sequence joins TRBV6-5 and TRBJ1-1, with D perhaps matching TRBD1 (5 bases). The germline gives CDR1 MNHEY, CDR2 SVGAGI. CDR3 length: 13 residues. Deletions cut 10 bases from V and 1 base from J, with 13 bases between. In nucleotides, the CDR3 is TGTGCCACTAGAATCGGGGGGAACACTGAAGCTTTCTTT. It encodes CATRIGGNTEAFF.